This entry concerns a single T cell receptor beta chain. Its antigen is as yet unknown. This entry belongs to a study of T cell responses to AZD1222 COVID-19 vaccine. Study-wide results and caveats: Reportedly, close to half of spike-specific TCRs are directed against unmutated variant regions.

The CDR3 spans 15 residues. Trimming removed 4 bases from V and 5 bases from J, with 15 bases in between. Germline CDR1 LGHDT, CDR2 YNNKEL (reference sequence). The table came from immunoSEQ multiplex PCR; TCRdb's copy has only in-frame clones and leaves some out. This table holds some 150,000 clones, approximately 90% found once. Sequencing used peripheral blood, obtained on day 0 of AZD1222 vaccination. This clonotype was sampled from an adult in good health. The chain employs TRBV3-1 (or the pseudogene TRBV3-2) and TRBJ2-1, with D maybe TRBD2 (6 bases). CDR3 protein: CASSRDSLGHNEQFF. CDR3 sequence (DNA): TGTGCCAGCAGCCGGGACTCCCTGGGCCACAATGAGCAGTTCTTC.